This TCR beta chain was identified in a study of blood T cell repertoires in COVID-19. V was pared by 7 bases and J by 8 bases, with 18 bases between. From germline, CDR1 is LNHDA and CDR2 SQIVND (reference sequence). The CDR3 has 14 amino acids. Participants spanned ages about 18 to 89 years and resided in about two dozen US areas. In Cohort 3, a recovered donor had either two negative PCRs, clearance, or symptom resolution. The repertoire was sequenced with immunoSEQ multiplex PCR; TCRdb's copy has only in-frame clones and lacks some. Of about 480,000 clones listed, 85% to 90% are singletons. The chain recombines TRBV19 with TRBJ2-1, with a tentative D call TRBD1 (6 bases). The source of this sequence is a woman between 40 and 50 years old who had recovered from COVID-19. Input material: PBMCs or T cells enriched from blood (not recorded which). DNA for the CDR3: TGTGCCAGTAATCGACAGGCCGGAAACGATGAGCAGTTCTTC. Translated: CASNRQAGNDEQFF. Full variable domain (missing parts from reference TRBV19 and TRBJ2-1): DGGITQSPKYLFRKEGQNVTLSCEQNLNHDAMYWYRQDPGQGLRLIYYSQIVNDFQKGDIAEGYSVSREKKESFPLTVTSAQKNPTAFYLCASNRQAGNDEQFFGPGTRLTVL.